This entry lists 8 T cell receptor beta chains sequenced from one sample in a study of CD8 T cells in Susac syndrome. After extraction with the RNeasy kit, roughly 0.45 to 1 ug of the RNA was reverse transcribed using random hexamers. TCRdb reanalysed the immunoSEQ multiplex PCR reads using MiXCR and keeps one entry per CDR3 protein. The table includes about 300,000 distinct CDR3 sequences, almost 85% detected once. Source material: CD8+ T cells from PBMCs. Receptors originate from a human donor with multiple sclerosis.

V usage is TRBV19 and J usage is TRBJ1-1; D might be TRBD1 (6 bases). The length of the CDR3 is 14 residues. Between the trimmed V and J ends, which lost 5 bases and 4 bases, there was a span of 14 bases. Per germline, CDR1 LNHDA and CDR2 SQIVND (reference sequence). The chain's CDR3 is CASSGGHSFTEAFF. The CDR3 bases are TGTGCCAGTAGTGGGGGACATTCGTTCACTGAAGCTTTCTTT.

The rearrangement joins TRBV28 to TRBJ1-2; no definite D call. This CDR3 region has 12 residues. Trimming removed 6 bases from V and 8 bases from J, with 13 bases in between. The germline gives CDR1 MDHEN, CDR2 SYDVKM. This CDR3 reads CASSLGSFGYTF. CDR3 coding DNA: TGTGCCAGCAGCTTGGGCTCTTTCGGCTACACCTTC.

The chain uses TRBV14 and TRBJ2-1; a possible D gene is TRBD1 (6 bases). The CDR3 runs 13 residues. In germline, CDR1 is SGHDN, CDR2 FVKESK. V dropped 1 base and J dropped 9 bases, with 10 bases sitting between them. DNA for the CDR3: TGTGCCAGCAGCCAAGTCCTCAGGGGTGAGCAGTTCTTC. Its translation: CASSQVLRGEQFF. Together with reference TRBV14 and TRBJ2-1, the CDR3 gives the full variable domain: EAGVTQFPSHSVIEKGQTVTLRCDPISGHDNLYWYRRVMGKEIKFLLHFVKESKQDESGMPNNRFLAERTGGTYSTLKVQPAELEDSGVYFCASSQVLRGEQFFGPGTRLTVL.

The chain recombines TRBV11-2 with TRBJ2-1, with TRBD2 matching 8 bases. The CDR3 length is 17 residues. V trimming: 3 bases; J trimming: 0 bases; junction bases outside the gene matches: 7. CDR1 SGHAT and CDR2 FQNNGV come from the germline V gene. CDR3 amino acids: CASSLAGGPSSYNEQFF. DNA of the CDR3: TGTGCCAGCAGCTTGGCGGGAGGCCCTAGCTCCTACAATGAGCAGTTCTTC.

The chain couples TRBV6-5 to TRBJ1-4; a weak D match, TRBD1 (6 bases). V was pared by 5 bases and J by 9 bases, with 19 bases between. CDR3 length: 15 amino acids. CDR1 is MNHEY and CDR2 is SVGAGI in the germline V gene. The CDR3: CASSPRGQPQKKLFF. CDR3 DNA sequence: TGTGCCAGCAGTCCCCGCGGACAGCCCCAGAAAAAACTGTTTTTT.

This clonotype was observed a single time. The chain carries TRBV29-1 and TRBJ2-7; TRBD2 aligns across 12 bases. CDR1 SQVTM and CDR2 ANQGSEA come from the germline V gene. V was clipped by 7 bases and J by 3 bases; unmatched bases: 1. The CDR3 consists of 12 residues. The CDR3: CSGGLAGYEQYF. DNA for the CDR3: TGCAGCGGGGGACTAGCGGGCTACGAGCAGTACTTC.

This clonotype occurred a few times. V and J are TRBV6-1 and TRBJ2-7, with D maybe TRBD2 (6 bases). The CDR3 consists of 13 residues. Trimming shortened V by 3 bases and J by 3 bases, and 9 bases separated the two germline ends. Germline values: CDR1 MNHNS, CDR2 SASEGT. CDR3 sequence reads: CASSDGAGYEQYF. CDR3 bases: TGTGCCAGCAGTGACGGAGCGGGCTACGAGCAGTACTTC.

The V and J genes are TRBV12-3 or TRBV12-4 and TRBJ1-1; TRBD1 might be the D (6 bases). CDR3 length: 13 residues. Trimming took off 1 base at V and 6 bases at J, with 9 bases between the two ends. The DNA of the CDR3 is TGTGCCAGCAGTTTAGGCAGGGGCGCTGAAGCTTTCTTT. The encoded protein is CASSLGRGAEAFF.